A few counts support the clone carrying this T cell receptor (beta chain). The entry originates in a study of T-cell memory formation after mild COVID-19. TCRdb used MiXCR to reprocess the 5' RACE reads, holding one entry per CDR3 protein. In the table there are roughly 250,000 distinct CDR3 sequences, about 17% of which are singletons. V was shortened by 5 bases and J by 10 bases, with 12 bases between the two germline ends. Germline assignment: CDR1 SGHDT and CDR2 YYEEEE. CDR3 length equals 11 residues. The origin of this receptor is a young man who had mild COVID-19 (a few samples of this study predate the infection). Cell type and time point are not known. Input material: PBMCs or a T cell subset sorted from them (not recorded which). The chain combines TRBV5-6 with TRBJ1-1, with a weak D call TRBD1 (6 bases). The CDR3 bases are TGTGCCAGCAGGAATGCAGGGGCAGCTTTCTTT. This codes for CASRNAGAAFF.